Each of the 8 T cell receptor beta chains below was sequenced from the same sample in a study of early T cells in non-severe SARS-CoV-2 infection (dated by TCRdb to the early 2020s). Library generation was performed with 5' RACE. Instrument used: NextSeq 500. TCRdb reworked the public reads: Q25 trimming with fastp, MiXCR clone assembly, productive beta chains retained. Rows are combined by CDR3 protein, so each entry shows the most common genes and DNA. For this sample there are 70,000 to 85,000 distinct CDR3 sequences; 12% appear just once. The ten largest clones add up to around 15% of the sample. This specimen was whole blood, taken at baseline. These receptors were taken from an adult who was a healthcare worker with PCR-confirmed SARS-CoV-2 infection or an uninfected control (not recorded which). The donor label of this sample is uncertain.

This chain links TRBV11-1 with TRBJ1-1, with unresolved D. The ends were cut back, 1 base at V and 1 base at J, with 7 bases in the middle. The germline CDR1 and CDR2 sequences are SGHAT and FQDESV (reference sequence). The CDR3 covers 14 residues. The CDR3 loop is CASSLGSENTEAFF. The CDR3 DNA follows: TGTGCCAGCAGCTTAGGGTCCGAGAACACTGAAGCTTTCTTT.

This clonotype turned up a few times. This rearrangement joins TRBV7-2 to TRBJ2-3, with D unresolved. Germline assignment: CDR1 SGHTA and CDR2 FQGNSA. V lost 1 base, J lost 2 bases, and 7 bases lay in between. The CDR3 is 14 amino acids. The CDR3 nucleotides are TGTGCCAGCAGCTTAGTATGGAACACAGATACGCAGTATTTT. Its translation: CASSLVWNTDTQYF.

This clonotype was found a few times. The chain joins TRBV12-3 or TRBV12-4 to TRBJ2-7; D may correspond to TRBD1 or TRBD2 (6 bases each). This CDR3 is 16 amino acids long. Trimming took off 7 bases at V and 6 bases at J, with 25 bases between the two ends. The CDR3 sequence is CASILGRDSSTGEQYF. DNA of the CDR3: TGTGCCAGCATCCTAGGCCGGGACTCCTCGACAGGCGAGCAGTACTTC.

This clonotype was counted a few times. The chain uses TRBV7-6 and TRBJ1-4, with TRBD1 identical over 10 bases. CDR3 length: 16 residues. The trim removed 0 bases at V and 3 bases at J, leaving 1 base unmatched. The germline V gene has CDR1 SGHVS and CDR2 FNYEAQ. The DNA of the CDR3 is TGTGCCAGCAGCTTAGCCGGGACAGGGGCTAATGAAAAACTGTTTTTT. Amino acids: CASSLAGTGANEKLFF.

This clonotype was recorded at least ten times. V and J are TRBV7-9 and TRBJ2-3; D unclear. CDR1 SEHNR and CDR2 FQNEAQ come from the germline V gene (reference sequence). The length of the CDR3 is 12 residues. V was pared by 5 bases and J by 6 bases, with 9 bases between. CDR3 sequence reads: CASSMSRDTQYF. CDR3 DNA: TGTGCCAGCAGCATGAGCAGGGATACGCAGTATTTT.

This clonotype was seen a handful of times. This chain uses TRBV27 with TRBJ1-1; D gene uncertain. Germline V lookup: CDR1 MNHEY, CDR2 SMNVEV (reference sequence). The ends were cut back, 6 bases at V and 1 base at J, with 15 bases in the middle. The CDR3 runs 15 residues. The CDR3 DNA reads as TGTGCCAGCAGCCCTTGGACGGGTTGGAACACTGAAGCTTTCTTT. Its translation: CASSPWTGWNTEAFF.

This rearrangement joins TRBV11-2 to TRBJ2-1; TRBD1 is a possible D gene (5 bases). Germline CDR1 is SGHAT and CDR2 is FQNNGV. The CDR3 has 11 residues. V shed 11 bases and J shed 10 bases, with 15 bases lying between them. The CDR3 loop is CASSPGYEQFF. The CDR3 region has the DNA TGTGCCTCCAGCCCAGGGTACGAGCAGTTCTTC.

This clonotype occurred many times. This rearrangement joins TRBV2 to TRBJ2-7, with D unresolved. In germline, CDR1 is SNHLY, CDR2 FYNNEI. The CDR3 is 14 residues long. Between the trimmed V and J ends, which lost 4 bases and 2 bases, there was a span of 12 bases. The CDR3 reads CASSVRVLTYEQYF. DNA for the CDR3: TGTGCCAGCAGTGTAAGGGTATTAACCTACGAGCAGTACTTC.